This is a list of T cell receptor beta chains from one sample in a study of blood T cell repertoires in COVID-19. Sequencing was performed with immunoSEQ multiplex PCR; in TCRdb, only in-frame clones are kept and a portion is missing. The sample has tens of thousands of clones; about 81% are singletons. The sample taken for sequencing was peripheral blood. Receptor source: a human donor in a cohort sampled during active COVID-19. Both conserved end residues are trimmed from each CDR3.

TRBV14 ASSQGSNSGNTIY
TRBV5-4 ASSSDSRGEQY
TRBV27 ASSTQGVLEAF
TRBV5-1 ASSRDRDNSPLH
TRBV5-6 ASSLVREQFTEAF
TRBV7-7 ASSLGAGGTYEQY
TRBV24-1 ATSGTGTGRLPWELF
TRBV5-1 ASSLRTGAVNKDNEQF
TRBV6-5 ASSYRDRYTEAF
TRBV6-2/TRBV6-3 ASSTRILSYEQY
TRBV19 ASSIRGQNTEAF
TRBV5-4 ASTITGFYGYT
TRBV24-1 ATSDPGQGWYEQY
TRBV18 ASSPRRSLSQETQY
TRBV5-4 ASSSGLNQPQH
TRBV5-1 ASSLVRAGGAYEQY
TRBV4-2 ASSPQHKNTEAF
TRBV6-5 ASSLYYGNTIY
TRBV27 ASSTDRTSSYEQY
TRBV6-5 ASTQAGGGFQELF
TRBV30 AWRNRGEGYT
TRBV12-3/TRBV12-4 ASRGQEGYGYT
TRBV30 AWTTGMNTEAF
TRBV28 ASSLTGIGGELF
TRBV5-4 ASSLEQGARVWNTEAF
TRBV9 ASSAMDSLNEQF
TRBV12-5 ASGLDGLAGGGVETQY
TRBV4-2 ASRSGANVLT
TRBV19 ASSRTDSYGYT
TRBV6-2/TRBV6-3 ASSYSWDRGTYGYT
TRBV2 ASIGSYKNTEAF
TRBV7-2 ASSILAEPYNEQF
TRBV9 ASSEGPTGGEETQY
TRBV29-1 SVGQSYEQY
TRBV7-9 ATNHQGKEKLF
TRBV19 ASSLTGTGNEQF
TRBV4-1 ASSQGRGDYEQY
TRBV9 ASSSPLDTQY
TRBV30 AWGGTIYEQY
TRBV28 ASSLELLQNEQF
TRBV28 ASSLAGAVSGEQF
TRBV6-5 ASTTGGAGNEQF
TRBV25-1 ASSGQGLDNEQF
TRBV2 ASSEEGSGNTIY
TRBV24-1 ATSVAGNQETQY
TRBV19 ASSIEGLAAYNEQF
TRBV6-1 ASSEQGNTIY
TRBV5-1 ASSLRGAGGTDGYT
TRBV27 ASGGVLAAYSPLH
TRBV4-3 ASSQETSGTPGGGELF
TRBV6-6 ASRASQGASTGELF
TRBV5-6 ASSFINNRETYYEQY
TRBV7-2 ASSRGLAQTPGTDTQY
TRBV30 AWSTIQGASGYT
TRBV2 ASSVTSGRRETQY
TRBV5-4 ASSFETGYTEAF